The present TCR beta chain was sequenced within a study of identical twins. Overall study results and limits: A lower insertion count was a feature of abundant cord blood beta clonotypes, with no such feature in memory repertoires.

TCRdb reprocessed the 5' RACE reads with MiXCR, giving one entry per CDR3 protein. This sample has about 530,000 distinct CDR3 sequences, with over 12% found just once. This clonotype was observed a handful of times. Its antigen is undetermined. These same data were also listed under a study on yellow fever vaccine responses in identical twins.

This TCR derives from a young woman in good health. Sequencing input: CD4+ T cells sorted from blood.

The CDR3 is CASSPRAFPGNTEAFF. DNA of the CDR3: TGTGCCAGCAGCCCAAGGGCTTTCCCTGGGAACACTGAAGCTTTCTTT. The chain couples TRBV6-1 to TRBJ1-1; no clear D gene. CDR3 length: 16 amino acids. Deletions cut 6 bases from V and 1 base from J, with 18 bases between. Germline CDR1 and CDR2: MNHNS and SASEGT.